These 20 T cell receptor beta chains were all obtained from the same sample, sequenced in a study of T cells after yellow fever vaccination. TCRdb re-called the 5' RACE reads with MiXCR, one entry per CDR3 protein. The sample lists just under 600,000 distinct CDR3 sequences; 13% were seen once. The input for sequencing was PBMCs, taken on the day of the yellow fever booster vaccination. The receptors were gathered from a man between 25 and 39 years old who received the YFV17D yellow fever vaccine.

The chain combines TRBV19 with TRBJ2-7, with D perhaps matching TRBD1 (5 bases). The CDR3 consists of 15 residues. Between the trimmed V and J ends, which lost 5 bases and 3 bases, there was a span of 17 bases. Germline-derived CDR1 and CDR2 are LNHDA and SQIVND (reference sequence). In nucleotides, the CDR3 is TGTGCCAGTAGTCTAACTGGGGCCGGTCTCTACGAGCAGTACTTC. This codes for CASSLTGAGLYEQYF.

The chain is built from TRBV20-1 and TRBJ2-7, with TRBD2 matching over 13 bases. J was trimmed by 5 bases and V by 1 base; bases with no gene match: 8. The CDR3 is 16 amino acids. The germline CDR1 and CDR2 sequences are DFQATT and SNEGSKA (reference sequence). CDR3 loop: CSARVATSGRRNEQYF. CDR3 nucleotide sequence: TGCAGTGCTAGAGTGGCGACTAGCGGGAGGAGAAACGAGCAGTACTTC.

The chain has TRBV7-2 and TRBJ2-5; 9 bases map to TRBD2. The CDR3 length is 15 residues. V dropped 2 bases and J dropped 2; count of bases not matched to a gene: 3. Germline V lookup: CDR1 SGHTA, CDR2 FQGNSA. DNA for the CDR3: TGTGCCAGCAGCTTACTGAGCGGGAGGCAAGAGACCCAGTACTTC. Encoded protein: CASSLLSGRQETQYF.

This clonotype turned up a few times. V and J are TRBV7-9 and TRBJ2-7; 13 nucleotides agree with TRBD2. Trimming took 3 bases from V and 7 from J; bases not matched to a gene: 9. Germline V gives CDR1 SEHNR, CDR2 FQNEAQ (reference sequence). CDR3 size: 16 residues. As DNA, the CDR3 is TGTGCCAGCAGCTTTCCGGGGGGACTAGCGGGGAGAGAGCAGTACTTC. Amino acids: CASSFPGGLAGREQYF. Combining the CDR3 with reference TRBV7-9 and TRBJ2-7 gives the whole variable domain DTGVSQNPRHKITKRGQNVTFRCDPISEHNRLYWYRQTLGQGPEFLTYFQNEAQLEKSRLLSDRFSAERPKGSFSTLEIQRTEQGDSAMYLCASSFPGGLAGREQYFGPGTRLTVT.

Notes on this clonotype: The junction departs from the called germline gene at one end, perhaps through a read error. J is TRBJ1-4 and V is TRBV6-1; 7 bases agree with TRBD1. The CDR3 has 15 amino acids. Per germline, CDR1 MNHNS and CDR2 SASEGT. The CDR3 sequence: CASSPPGGTNERLFF. CDR3 bases: TGTGCCAGCAGTCCACCAGGGGGGACTAATGAAAGACTGTTTTTT.

V and J are TRBV9 and TRBJ1-3; D is unresolved. The V and J ends lost 1 base and 0 bases respectively, with 8 bases between them. CDR1 is SGDLS, CDR2 YYNGEE, per germline. This CDR3 is 15 amino acids long. The chain's CDR3 is CASSVMWGSGNTIYF. Written as DNA, the CDR3 is TGTGCCAGCAGCGTAATGTGGGGCTCTGGAAACACCATATATTTT.

The chain couples TRBV15 to TRBJ2-1; D call uncertain. The V and J ends lost 0 bases and 7 bases respectively, with 7 bases between them. Germline-derived CDR1 and CDR2 are LNHNV and YYDKDF (reference sequence). The CDR3 sequence is 13 residues long. DNA for the CDR3: TGTGCCACCAGCAGAGAATGGCTAAATGAGCAGTTCTTC. This gives the protein CATSREWLNEQFF.

This clonotype was counted a few times. This sequence joins TRBV18 and TRBJ2-1; TRBD2 matches 12 bases. Germline V gene data show CDR1 as KGHSH and CDR2 as LQKENI. J gave up 9 bases and V 0 bases, and 3 bases lay outside the gene matches. This CDR3 region has 15 residues. In DNA, the CDR3 is TGTGCCAGCTCACCACCCCTAGCGGGAGGGGTTGAGCAGTTCTTC. Translating it yields CASSPPLAGGVEQFF.

The CDR3 region is CSARVHDEQFF. CDR3 sequence (DNA): TGCAGTGCTAGGGTCCACGATGAGCAGTTCTTC. V gene TRBV20-1 combines with J gene TRBJ2-1, with D uncertain. This CDR3 has 11 residues. V lost 3 bases and J lost 8, with 8 bases in between. Germline CDR1 is DFQATT and CDR2 is SNEGSKA (reference sequence).

The chain uses TRBV5-5 and TRBJ2-5, with a possible D match to TRBD2 (5 bases). Germline V gene sequence: CDR1 SGHKS, CDR2 YYEKEE (reference sequence). V lost 6 bases and J lost 4, with 16 bases in between. The CDR3 is 14 residues long. CDR3 sequence (DNA): TGTGCCAGCACCATGCCGGGGTTCCGAGAGACCCAGTACTTC. Its translation is CASTMPGFRETQYF.

The rearrangement links TRBV12-3 or TRBV12-4 to TRBJ1-1; 9 positions agree with TRBD1. The trim removed 7 bases at V and 6 bases at J, leaving 6 bases unmatched. The CDR3 covers 13 residues. CDR3 nucleotides: TGTGCCAGCAACCGGGACAGGGTCGCTGAAGCTTTCTTT. Translated: CASNRDRVAEAFF.

The chain joins TRBV12-3 or TRBV12-4 to TRBJ2-7, with D perhaps matching TRBD1 or TRBD2 (5 bases each). The CDR3 has 13 amino acids. Deletions cut 6 bases from V and 5 bases from J, with 14 bases between. In DNA form, the CDR3 reads TGTGCCAGCAGACGGGACCTCGAAAACGAGCAGTACTTC. It yields the protein CASRRDLENEQYF.

The chain carries TRBV6-1 and TRBJ1-4; D is ambiguous. The CDR3 is 15 amino acids. Germline V gene data show CDR1 as MNHNS and CDR2 as SASEGT. Trimming cost V 8 bases and J 2 bases, with 15 bases left between them. The CDR3 DNA reads as TGTGCCAGCTCCGTAGCCAGGTCGACTAATGAAAAACTGTTTTTT. This encodes CASSVARSTNEKLFF.

The V call is TRBV7-3, the J call TRBJ1-6; 8 bases line up with TRBD1. V dropped 3 bases and J dropped 10; count of bases not matched to a gene: 5. The CDR3 sequence is 14 residues long. The germline V gene encodes CDR1 SGHTA and CDR2 FQGTGA. CDR3 residues: CASSLDRDGSPLHF. CDR3 DNA sequence: TGTGCCAGCAGCTTGGACAGGGACGGGTCACCCCTCCACTTT.

This clonotype was found a few times. The rearrangement links TRBV6-5 to TRBJ2-6; D remains unclear. The CDR3 sequence is 14 residues long. CDR1 MNHEY and CDR2 SVGAGI come from the germline V gene. V lost 3 bases, J lost 1 base, and 4 bases lay in between. The CDR3 DNA is TGTGCCAGCAGTTATCAGTCTGGGGCCAACGTCCTGACTTTC. Its protein is CASSYQSGANVLTF.

This clonotype was seen ten or more times. The rearrangement links TRBV29-1 to TRBJ2-3; possibly TRBD2 for D (5 bases). The CDR3 spans 12 residues. Trimming took 7 bases from V and 2 from J, leaving 10 bases between them. In germline, CDR1 is SQVTM, CDR2 ANQGSEA. CDR3 nucleotide sequence: TGCAGCGAGGGCCGGGACACAGATACGCAGTATTTT. This sequence encodes CSEGRDTDTQYF.

The table lists this clonotype with many counts. The V call is TRBV7-2, the J call TRBJ2-7, with 12 bases that match TRBD2. Germline CDR1 is SGHTA and CDR2 is FQGNSA. CDR3 length: 15 amino acids. J lost 6 bases, V lost 5 bases, and 8 bases had no gene match. CDR3: CASSLLAGGPSEQYF. In nucleotides, the CDR3 is TGTGCCAGCAGCCTCCTAGCGGGAGGGCCCTCCGAGCAGTACTTC.

This clonotype was observed a few times. The rearrangement uses TRBV10-3 and TRBJ2-3; possible D gene TRBD1, 5 bases. The CDR3 consists of 13 residues. Germline lookup yields CDR1 ENHRY and CDR2 SYGVKD. V was trimmed by 6 bases and J by 5 bases, leaving 12 bases between them. The CDR3 spells CAISKGNRDTQYF. DNA for the CDR3: TGTGCCATCAGCAAGGGGAATAGAGATACGCAGTATTTT.

This clonotype appeared many times. This chain connects TRBV12-3 or TRBV12-4 to TRBJ2-7; 10 bases align to TRBD1. Losses at the gene ends were 6 bases for V and 5 bases for J; bases not matched to a gene: 10. The CDR3 extends over 15 amino acids. The CDR3 spells CASSLTGTGVHEQYF. CDR3 in DNA: TGTGCCAGCAGCCTCACCGGGACAGGGGTACACGAGCAGTACTTC.

This chain links TRBV19 with TRBJ2-1; no clear D gene. The CDR3 sequence is 11 residues long. Trimming shortened V by 5 bases and J by 8 bases, and 7 bases separated the two germline ends. Germline V gene sequence: CDR1 LNHDA, CDR2 SQIVND (reference sequence). This chain's CDR3 is CASSGWDEQFF. The DNA of the CDR3 is TGTGCCAGTAGTGGGTGGGATGAGCAGTTCTTC.